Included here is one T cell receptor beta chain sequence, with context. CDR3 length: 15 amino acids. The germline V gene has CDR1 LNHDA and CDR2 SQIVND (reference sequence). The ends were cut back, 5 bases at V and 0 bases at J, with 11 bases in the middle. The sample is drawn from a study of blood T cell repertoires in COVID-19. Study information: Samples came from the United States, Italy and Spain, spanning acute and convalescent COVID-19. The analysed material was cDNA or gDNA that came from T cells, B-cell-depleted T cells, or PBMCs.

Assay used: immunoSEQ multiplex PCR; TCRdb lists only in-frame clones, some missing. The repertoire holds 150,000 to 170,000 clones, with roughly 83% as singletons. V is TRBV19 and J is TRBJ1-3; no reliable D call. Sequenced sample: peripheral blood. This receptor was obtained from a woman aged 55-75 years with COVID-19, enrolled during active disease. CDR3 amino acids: CASSLNARSGNTIYF. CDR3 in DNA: TGTGCCAGTAGTTTAAACGCGCGCTCTGGAAACACCATATATTTT.